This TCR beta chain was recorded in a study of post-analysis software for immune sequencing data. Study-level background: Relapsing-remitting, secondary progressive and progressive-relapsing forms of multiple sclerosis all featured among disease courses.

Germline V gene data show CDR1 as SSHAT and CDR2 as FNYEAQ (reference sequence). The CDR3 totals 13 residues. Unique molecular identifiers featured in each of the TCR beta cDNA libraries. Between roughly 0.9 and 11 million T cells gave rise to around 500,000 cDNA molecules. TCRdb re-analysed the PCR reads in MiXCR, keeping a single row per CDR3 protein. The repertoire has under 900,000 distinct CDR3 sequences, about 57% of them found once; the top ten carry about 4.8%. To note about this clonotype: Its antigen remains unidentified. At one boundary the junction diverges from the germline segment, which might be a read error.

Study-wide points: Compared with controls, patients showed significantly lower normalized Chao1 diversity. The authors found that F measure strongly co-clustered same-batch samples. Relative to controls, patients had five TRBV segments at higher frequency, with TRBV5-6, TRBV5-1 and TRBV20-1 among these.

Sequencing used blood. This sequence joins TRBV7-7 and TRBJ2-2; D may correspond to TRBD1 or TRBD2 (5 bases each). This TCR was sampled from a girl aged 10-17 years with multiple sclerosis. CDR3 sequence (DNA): TGTGCTAGCAGTTATACGGGGCGCGGGGAGCTGTTTTTT. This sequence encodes CASSYTGRGELFF. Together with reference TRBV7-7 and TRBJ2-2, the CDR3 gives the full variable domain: GAGVSQSPRYKVTKRGQDVTLRCDPISSHATLYWYQQALGQGPEFLTYFNYEAQPDKSGLPSDRFSAERPEGSISTLTIQRTEQRDSAMYRCASSYTGRGELFFGEGSRLTVL.